A selection of T cell receptor beta chains follows, all from one sample in a study of early T cells in non-severe SARS-CoV-2 infection. TCRdb processed the 5' RACE reads anew with MiXCR; each CDR3 protein has one entry. Of roughly 100,000 distinct CDR3 sequences in the sample, about 12% were seen once. Source material: whole blood. The receptors originated from an adult who was a healthcare worker with PCR-confirmed SARS-CoV-2 infection or an uninfected control (not recorded which). Each CDR3 is given with its conserved first and last residue. The order of the fields is clone size, V gene, D gene, CDR3 length, J gene, CDR3 protein, CDR3 DNA. A D gene is named only where the DNA matches it firmly. Clone size is not always given. Where it is, it says once, few, many or a class for expanded clones.

>few|TRBV27|TRBD2|15|TRBJ2-7
CASSSWGSGYHEQYF
TGTGCCAGCAGTTCCTGGGGTAGCGGGTACCACGAGCAGTACTTC
>.|TRBV4-3|.|15|TRBJ2-2
CASSQENRGTGELFF
TGCGCCAGCAGCCAAGAGAATCGGGGCACCGGGGAGCTGTTTTTT
>.|TRBV28|.|12|TRBJ1-2
CASRGTGYGYTF
TGTGCCAGCAGAGGGACCGGCTATGGCTACACCTTC
>.|TRBV5-1|TRBD2|15|TRBJ2-1
CASSGSRGSYNEQFF
TGCGCCAGCAGTGGATCCCGCGGGAGCTACAATGAGCAGTTCTTC
>.|TRBV5-6|.|15|TRBJ2-7
CASSPLGADSYEQYF
TGTGCCAGCAGCCCGCTAGGGGCGGATTCCTACGAGCAGTACTTC
>.|TRBV2|.|16|TRBJ2-1
CASSEMALGIYNEQFF
TGTGCCAGCAGTGAAATGGCACTAGGAATCTACAATGAGCAGTTCTTC
>.|TRBV13|TRBD1|18|TRBJ1-2
CASSGQTHRGENLYGYTF
TGTGCCAGCAGCGGACAGACCCACAGGGGCGAAAATCTCTATGGCTACACCTTC
>few|TRBV28|.|14|TRBJ2-7
CASSLSRRSHEQYF
TGTGCCAGCAGTTTGTCCAGAAGGAGTCACGAGCAGTACTTC
>.|TRBV7-9|.|14|TRBJ2-2
CASSSDSYTGELFF
TGTGCCAGCAGTTCCGACAGCTACACCGGGGAGCTGTTTTTT
>many|TRBV11-2|.|12|TRBJ2-3
CASSRGQLAQYF
TGTGCCAGCAGCCGCGGACAGCTCGCGCAGTATTTT
>few|TRBV3-1|TRBD1|15|TRBJ1-6
CASSQSPGGNSPLHF
TGTGCCAGCAGCCAATCCCCAGGGGGGAATTCACCCCTCCACTTT
>.|TRBV5-1|.|18|TRBJ2-3
CASSFDGRILPRTDTQYF
TGCGCCAGCAGCTTCGATGGACGGATACTTCCTCGCACAGATACGCAGTATTTT
>few|TRBV7-2|.|13|TRBJ2-1
CASSLARNNEQFF
TGTGCCAGCAGCTTAGCCCGAAACAATGAGCAGTTCTTC
>.|TRBV10-3|.|14|TRBJ1-1
CAISESWVFTEAFF
TGTGCCATCAGTGAGTCTTGGGTTTTCACTGAAGCTTTCTTT
>few|TRBV1|.|15|TRBJ1-1
CTSSQDRDPNTEAFF
TGCACCAGCAGCCAAGATCGGGACCCGAACACTGAAGCTTTCTTT
>few|TRBV5-4|.|13|TRBJ2-3
CASSLTSTDTQYF
TGTGCCAGCAGCTTAACTAGCACAGATACGCAGTATTTT
>.|TRBV7-2|.|12|TRBJ2-3
CASRPLADTQYF
TGTGCCAGCAGGCCCCTAGCAGATACGCAGTATTTT
>few|TRBV6-5|TRBD1|15|TRBJ2-7
CASRGAGDRGYEQYF
TGTGCCAGCAGAGGGGCAGGGGACAGGGGGTACGAGCAGTACTTC
>many|TRBV20-1|TRBD2|15|TRBJ2-7
CSARQREGPPYEQYF
TGCAGTGCTAGACAACGGGAGGGTCCCCCCTACGAGCAGTACTTC
>.|TRBV10-3|.|16|TRBJ2-2
CAISDFDTANTGELFF
TGTGCCATCAGTGATTTCGACACAGCGAACACCGGGGAGCTGTTTTTT
>.|TRBV18|.|17|TRBJ1-1
CASSPMLGRQANTEAFF
TGTGCCAGCTCACCAATGCTCGGCCGACAGGCGAACACTGAAGCTTTCTTT
>.|TRBV6-5|.|13|TRBJ2-1
CASSYGRDNEQFF
TGTGCCAGCAGTTACGGACGCGACAATGAGCAGTTCTTC
>few|TRBV6-5|TRBD2|15|TRBJ2-3
CASSQRLAVTDTQYF
TGTGCCAGCAGCCAACGGCTAGCGGTCACAGATACGCAGTATTTT
>.|TRBV6-5|TRBD2|16|TRBJ2-3
CASSALAGVSTDTQYF
TGTGCCAGCAGTGCCCTAGCGGGAGTGAGCACAGATACGCAGTATTTT
>few|TRBV28|.|14|TRBJ2-1
CARSSRGRAREQFF
TGTGCCAGATCCTCGAGGGGGAGGGCCCGTGAGCAGTTCTTC
>many|TRBV14|.|12|TRBJ2-1
CASSQTAGWPFF
TGTGCCAGCAGCCAGACGGCGGGATGGCCGTTCTTC
>few|TRBV20-1|TRBD2|15|TRBJ2-1
CSAFSGRAASNEQFF
TGCAGTGCTTTCAGCGGGAGGGCAGCCTCTAATGAGCAGTTCTTC
>few|TRBV4-2|.|11|TRBJ2-1
CASSQENEQFF
TGTGCCAGCAGCCAAGAAAATGAGCAGTTCTTC
>many|TRBV30|.|10|TRBJ2-2
CAWYGGELFF
TGTGCCTGGTACGGAGGGGAGCTGTTTTTT
>many|TRBV7-9|TRBD2|14|TRBJ2-7
CASSPPGLADEQYF
TGTGCCAGCAGCCCTCCGGGACTAGCGGACGAGCAGTACTTC
>few|TRBV4-3|TRBD1|16|TRBJ1-3
CASSHRTGTAGNTIYF
TGCGCCAGCAGCCACCGAACCGGGACAGCTGGAAACACCATATATTTT
>many|TRBV21-1|.|16|TRBJ2-1
CASSQLPSGRVNEQFF
TGTGCCAGCAGCCAACTGCCTAGCGGGAGGGTAAATGAGCAGTTCTTC
>.|TRBV28|TRBD1|14|TRBJ1-5
CASRRDRGNQPQHF
TGTGCCAGCAGACGGGACAGGGGGAATCAGCCCCAGCATTTT
>many|TRBV7-2|TRBD1|16|TRBJ1-6
CASRGTGGSYNSPLHF
TGTGCCAGCAGGGGGACAGGGGGCTCCTATAATTCACCCCTCCACTTT
>few|TRBV25-1|TRBD2|15|TRBJ2-3
CASSELAGDADTQYF
TGTGCCAGCAGTGAACTAGCGGGAGATGCAGATACGCAGTATTTT
>.|TRBV7-2|.|12|TRBJ1-2
CASSREGESYTF
TGTGCCAGCAGCCGCGAAGGGGAAAGCTACACCTTC
>few|TRBV12-3/TRBV12-4|TRBD1|15|TRBJ1-5
CASSRQGGANQPQHF
TGTGCCAGCAGCAGACAGGGAGGCGCCAATCAGCCCCAGCATTTT
>.|TRBV6-6|.|13|TRBJ1-5
CASTDYSNQPQHF
TGTGCCAGCACCGACTATAGCAATCAGCCCCAGCATTTT
>few|TRBV20-1|.|11|TRBJ2-1
CSARDQREQFF
TGCAGTGCTAGAGATCAGAGGGAGCAGTTCTTC
>few|TRBV4-1|.|13|TRBJ1-2
CASSQDPGEGYTF
TGCGCCAGCAGCCAAGACCCAGGGGAAGGCTACACCTTC
>few|TRBV28|.|15|TRBJ1-2
CASSNQKLLPVGYTF
TGTGCCAGCAGCAACCAAAAACTACTGCCTGTCGGCTACACCTTC
>.|TRBV6-1|.|12|TRBJ1-6
CASSDMFSPLHF
TGTGCCAGCAGTGATATGTTCTCACCCCTCCACTTT
>few|TRBV6-5|.|17|TRBJ2-3
CASSTGPYRESDDTQYF
TGTGCCAGCAGTACCGGACCATACCGGGAGAGCGACGATACGCAGTATTTT
>few|TRBV4-1|.|14|TRBJ2-3
CASSQVGGRYTQYF
TGCGCCAGCAGCCAAGTCGGGGGTCGGTATACGCAGTATTTT
>.|TRBV5-1|TRBD1|16|TRBJ2-1
CASSLAPGTGQDEQFF
TGCGCCAGCAGCTTGGCCCCGGGGACAGGGCAGGATGAGCAGTTCTTC
>many|TRBV4-1|.|15|TRBJ2-7
CASSQVPDSSYEQYF
TGCGCCAGCAGCCAAGTACCGGACAGCTCCTACGAGCAGTACTTC
>few|TRBV11-2|TRBD2|18|TRBJ2-3
CASSLRLPGLAVADTQYF
TGTGCCAGCAGCCTTAGGTTACCGGGACTAGCGGTTGCAGATACGCAGTATTTT
>.|TRBV3-1|TRBD2|17|TRBJ2-5
CASSQVKVGTIEETQYF
TGTGCCAGCAGCCAAGTTAAGGTTGGGACTATCGAAGAGACCCAGTACTTC
>few|TRBV2|TRBD1|13|TRBJ1-2
CASRGQANYGYTF
TGTGCCAGCAGGGGACAGGCTAACTATGGCTACACCTTC
>.|TRBV14|.|16|TRBJ2-1
CASSQDFFGPSNEQSF
TGTGCCAGCAGCCAAGATTTTTTCGGACCCAGCAATGAGCAGTCCTTC
>few|TRBV7-9|TRBD2|12|TRBJ2-3
CASSWGGDTQYF
TGTGCCAGCAGCTGGGGGGGAGATACGCAGTATTTT
>few|TRBV20-1|.|15|TRBJ1-4
CSARVGHPMREKLFF
TGCAGTGCTAGAGTGGGACACCCAATGAGAGAAAAACTGTTTTTT
>many|TRBV4-3|.|14|TRBJ1-2
CASSQDRLVGGYTF
TGCGCCAGCAGCCAAGATAGACTAGTGGGGGGCTACACCTTC
>many|TRBV9|.|13|TRBJ2-5
CASSVGSEETQYF
TGTGCCAGCAGCGTGGGGTCGGAAGAGACCCAGTACTTC
>many|TRBV9|.|15|TRBJ2-3
CASSVAGEVTDTQYF
TGTGCCAGCAGCGTAGCCGGGGAAGTAACAGATACGCAGTATTTT